These 31 T cell receptor beta chains share one sample of origin, sequenced in a study of PD-L1 blockade in urothelial cancer. TCRdb's copy holds only in-frame clones and misses some; the assay was immunoSEQ multiplex PCR. The data show tens of thousands of clones, approximately 90% seen once. This material consisted of PBMCs, taken around atezolizumab (anti-PD-L1) treatment. Source of these receptors: a man in his sixties with urothelial cancer.

The chain's CDR3 is CASSEGIGAYEQYF. In nucleotides, the CDR3 is TGTGCCAGCAGTGAAGGTATAGGGGCCTACGAGCAGTACTTC. This chain links TRBV6-1 with TRBJ2-7, with D possibly being TRBD1 (5 bases). The CDR3 covers 14 residues. Trimming left V 1 base short and J 2 bases short, with 9 bases between. CDR1 is MNHNS, CDR2 SASEGT, per germline.

This CDR3 is CASKGVRDSIRGEQFF. The CDR3 region has the DNA TGTGCCAGCAAGGGTGTACGGGACTCCATTCGGGGTGAGCAGTTCTTC. This chain links TRBV2 with TRBJ2-1; possible D gene TRBD2, 6 bases. CDR1 and CDR2 from the germline V gene are SNHLY and FYNNEI. The CDR3 contains 16 residues. Trimming removed 7 bases at V and 9 bases at J, with 25 bases between.

The chain employs TRBV14 and TRBJ2-5; 13 bases match TRBD2. CDR3 length: 16 amino acids. Germline V CDR1 and CDR2: SGHDN, FVKESK. The V segment lost 4 bases and the J segment 5 bases; nucleotides outside the gene matches: 7. This CDR3 reads CASSRGLAGDGETQYF. For the CDR3, the DNA is TGTGCCAGCAGCCGAGGACTAGCGGGAGATGGGGAGACCCAGTACTTC. The entire variable domain, with the rest obtained from reference TRBV14 and TRBJ2-5, is as follows: EAGVTQFPSHSVIEKGQTVTLRCDPISGHDNLYWYRRVMGKEIKFLLHFVKESKQDESGMPNNRFLAERTGGTYSTLKVQPAELEDSGVYFCASSRGLAGDGETQYFGPGTRLLVL.

The chain recombines TRBV15 with TRBJ1-6; TRBD1 is a possible D gene (5 bases). The CDR3 is 16 residues long. Germline CDR1 LNHNV, CDR2 YYDKDF (reference sequence). Trimming pared 3 bases from V and 10 bases from J, leaving 19 bases between. For the CDR3, the DNA is TGTGCCACCAGCAGTATTACAGATCCCCGGGGGTCACCCCTCCACTTT. Translated, it gives CATSSITDPRGSPLHF.

The V gene is TRBV9, the J gene TRBJ1-2; 7 nucleotides agree with TRBD1. The V and J ends lost 5 bases and 4 bases, in that order; junction bases with no gene match: 20. The CDR3 covers 18 residues. Germline V gene lookup returns CDR1 SGDLS and CDR2 YYNGEE. The CDR3 sequence: CASRDHQSSGGTGYGYTF. Written as DNA, the CDR3 is TGTGCCAGCAGAGACCATCAATCATCAGGGGGGACTGGCTATGGCTACACCTTC.

The rearrangement uses TRBV19 and TRBJ1-1, with D uncertain. This CDR3 spans 12 amino acids. Germline assignment: CDR1 LNHDA and CDR2 SQIVND (reference sequence). V was cut by 6 bases and J by 0 bases, with 5 bases left in between. In DNA, the CDR3 is TGTGCCAGTAGGAGGATGAACACTGAAGCTTTCTTT. Translated: CASRRMNTEAFF.

V is TRBV6-5 and J is TRBJ1-2; 7 nucleotides line up with TRBD1. The CDR3 totals 15 residues. The V gene's germline CDR1 is MNHEY and CDR2 SVGAGI. V gave up 6 bases and J gave up 2 bases; unmatched junction bases: 9. This CDR3 reads CASRLTGAGNYGYTF. The CDR3 DNA is TGTGCCAGCAGACTCACAGGGGCAGGAAACTATGGCTACACCTTC.

The chain combines TRBV28 with TRBJ2-7; 12 nucleotides match TRBD1. CDR3 length equals 15 residues. Germline values: CDR1 MDHEN, CDR2 SYDVKM. J was trimmed by 5 bases and V by 5 bases; bases with no gene match: 7. The CDR3 region is CASSITGTGGHEQYF. CDR3 DNA: TGTGCCAGCAGTATTACCGGGACAGGGGGCCACGAGCAGTACTTC.

This clone was seen a handful of times. CDR3 region: CASSLEGITTQYF. CDR3 nucleotide sequence: TGTGCCAGCAGCTTGGAGGGGATAACGACCCAGTACTTC. The V gene is TRBV5-6, the J gene TRBJ2-5, with TRBD1 as a possible D gene (5 bases). CDR3 length: 13 residues. Per the germline V gene, CDR1 is SGHDT and CDR2 is YYEEEE. V gave up 0 bases and J gave up 7 bases, with 10 bases separating them.

The gene calls are TRBV7-6 and TRBJ1-1; D unclear. The CDR3 spans 13 residues. Trimming removed 5 bases at V and 6 bases at J, with 13 bases between. Germline values: CDR1 SGHVS, CDR2 FNYEAQ. CDR3 sequence reads: CASSPRGDSEAFF. The CDR3 DNA sequence: TGTGCCAGCAGCCCGCGGGGAGATTCTGAAGCTTTCTTT.

This sequence joins TRBV7-9 and TRBJ2-1, with TRBD2 matching 9 bases. Unmatched junction bases numbered 10, after V lost 4 bases and J lost 3 bases. Germline CDR1 and CDR2: SEHNR and FQNEAQ (reference sequence). CDR3 length equals 17 residues. CDR3 protein: CASSSGGGASFYNEQFF. The CDR3 DNA reads TGTGCCAGCAGCTCGGGCGGGGGGGCTAGTTTCTACAATGAGCAGTTCTTC.

The CDR3 reads CASSPRGGGDEQFF. As DNA, the CDR3 is TGTGCCAGCAGCCCTAGGGGCGGGGGGGATGAGCAGTTCTTC. V gene TRBV9 combines with J gene TRBJ2-1; 9 bases fit TRBD2. The J segment lost 8 bases and the V segment lost 4 bases, leaving 7 bases of the junction unmatched. Germline V gene sequence: CDR1 SGDLS, CDR2 YYNGEE. This CDR3 is built from 14 residues. The whole variable domain, filled in from reference TRBV9 and TRBJ2-1, reads DSGVTQTPKHLITATGQRVTLRCSPRSGDLSVYWYQQSLDQGLQFLIQYYNGEERAKGNILERFSAQQFPDLHSELNLSSLELGDSALYFCASSPRGGGDEQFFGPGTRLTVL.

The rearrangement links TRBV29-1 to TRBJ1-3; TRBD1 is a possible D gene (5 bases). Germline values: CDR1 SQVTM, CDR2 ANQGSEA. This CDR3 is built from 16 residues. Trimming shortened V by 1 base and J by 0 bases, and 13 bases separated the two germline ends. CDR3 DNA: TGCAGCGTTGAAGCCTTCGGGGGGAGCTCTGGAAACACCATATATTTT. Translated, it gives CSVEAFGGSSGNTIYF.

The chain employs TRBV7-2 and TRBJ2-2; D gene unclear. This CDR3 is built from 19 residues. CDR1 is SGHTA, CDR2 FQGNSA, per germline. Trimming stripped 8 bases from V and 0 bases from J, with 25 bases between. DNA for the CDR3: TGTGCCAGCGCCCGGCACGGCAGGCCTCTATACACGAACACCGGGGAGCTGTTTTTT. Translation: CASARHGRPLYTNTGELFF.

The chain employs TRBV28 and TRBJ1-1; D call uncertain. Between the trimmed V and J ends, which lost 7 bases and 7 bases, there was a span of 22 bases. CDR1 and CDR2 from the germline V gene are MDHEN and SYDVKM. The CDR3 runs to 15 residues. DNA for the CDR3: TGTGCCAGCATGAGGCTCTACTTGGGTAGCGGTGAAGCTTTCTTT. This translates into CASMRLYLGSGEAFF.

The V call is TRBV28, the J call TRBJ1-2; D not certain. This CDR3 spans 12 amino acids. CDR1 and CDR2 from the germline V gene are MDHEN and SYDVKM. The ends were cut back, 2 bases at V and 3 bases at J, with 4 bases in the middle. The CDR3 region has the DNA TGTGCCAGCAGTTTACAGGACTATGGCTACACCTTC. Protein product: CASSLQDYGYTF.

This chain links TRBV7-9 with TRBJ2-7; 7 bases match TRBD1. V shed 3 bases and J 6 bases; nucleotides not matched to a gene: 8. The germline CDR1 and CDR2 sequences are SEHNR and FQNEAQ (reference sequence). This CDR3 comprises 14 residues. CDR3 amino acids: CASSLETGTAEQYF. Written as DNA, the CDR3 is TGTGCCAGCAGCTTGGAGACAGGGACGGCCGAGCAGTACTTC.

The genes are TRBV19 and TRBJ2-1; no reliable D call. Germline CDR1 and CDR2: LNHDA and SQIVND (reference sequence). Trimming shortened V by 0 bases and J by 5 bases, and 11 bases separated the two germline ends. The CDR3 sequence is 15 residues long. This CDR3 is CASSIETHLHNEQFF. Here the CDR3 DNA reads TGTGCCAGTAGTATAGAGACACATCTCCACAATGAGCAGTTCTTC.

This sequence joins TRBV19 and TRBJ2-1, with D perhaps matching TRBD2 (6 bases). Between the trimmed V and J ends, which lost 1 base and 4 bases, there was a span of 14 bases. This CDR3 region has 16 residues. Germline V lookup: CDR1 LNHDA, CDR2 SQIVND (reference sequence). The CDR3: CASSIVGSTNYNEQFF. Written as DNA, the CDR3 is TGTGCCAGTAGTATAGTCGGGAGTACAAATTACAATGAGCAGTTCTTC.

The chain is built from TRBV5-4 and TRBJ2-7, with D possibly matching TRBD2 (5 bases). Germline assignment: CDR1 SGHNT and CDR2 YYREEE (reference sequence). The CDR3 is 17 amino acids. V dropped 0 bases and J dropped 2 bases, with 18 bases sitting between them. Here the CDR3 reads CASSLGRSSLAPYEQYF. The CDR3 nucleotides are TGTGCCAGCAGCTTGGGGCGATCTAGCCTCGCTCCCTACGAGCAGTACTTC.

Remarks on this clone: At one of its ends the junction is not consistent with the germline gene, which may arise from a read error. The chain carries TRBV7-7 and TRBJ2-1, with D perhaps TRBD2 (5 bases). Germline CDR1 SSHAT, CDR2 FNYEAQ (reference sequence). The CDR3 has 18 residues. CDR3 sequence reads: CASSPVGCERNTYNEQFF. CDR3 in DNA: TGTGCTAGCAGCCCCGTCGGTTGTGAGCGGAACACCTACAATGAGCAGTTCTTC.

The chain recombines TRBV5-1 with TRBJ2-1; a weak D match, TRBD1 (6 bases). V lost 0 bases and J lost 0, with 7 bases in between. In germline, CDR1 is SGHRS, CDR2 YFSETQ. CDR3 size: 15 residues. The CDR3 nucleotides are TGCGCCAGCAGCTTGGAGACAGGCTCCTACAATGAGCAGTTCTTC. Translated: CASSLETGSYNEQFF.

V and J are TRBV4-1 and TRBJ1-2, with a tentative D call TRBD1 (6 bases). Germline V lookup: CDR1 MGHRA, CDR2 YSYEKL. With 1 base removed from V and 4 bases from J, the gap between germline ends came to 13 bases. The CDR3 totals 15 residues. CDR3 coding DNA: TGCGCCAGCAGCCAAGGGGACAAAACGGGCTATGGCTACACCTTC. It is translated as CASSQGDKTGYGYTF.

The rearrangement links TRBV30 to TRBJ2-3, with a tentative D call TRBD2 (5 bases). The V gene's germline CDR1 is GTSNPN and CDR2 SVGIG (reference sequence). Trimming cost V 3 bases and J 0 bases, with 10 bases left between them. This CDR3 has 14 amino acids. CDR3 sequence: CAWRLGISTDTQYF. CDR3 sequence (DNA): TGTGCCTGGAGACTAGGGATAAGCACAGATACGCAGTATTTT. Full variable domain (outside the CDR3, taken from reference TRBV30 and TRBJ2-3): SQTIHQWPATLVQPVGSPLSLECTVEGTSNPNLYWYRQAAGRGLQLLFYSVGIGQISSEVPQNLSASRPQDRQFILSSKKLLLSDSGFYLCAWRLGISTDTQYFGPGTRLTVL.

The V gene is TRBV7-9, the J gene TRBJ1-2; D gene unclear. CDR1 and CDR2 (germline): SEHNR, FQNEAQ (reference sequence). The CDR3 has 15 residues. V lost 1 base and J lost 4, with 13 bases in between. The CDR3 DNA is TGTGCCAGCAGCTTAGATTCTCGGGAATTCTATGGCTACACCTTC. Translating it yields CASSLDSREFYGYTF.

The gene calls are TRBV5-1 and TRBJ2-5; 7 bases align to TRBD1. The CDR3 has 14 residues. The junction had 2 bases not matched to a gene; V was cut back by 0 bases and J by 3 bases. Germline V CDR1 and CDR2: SGHRS, YFSETQ. CDR3 residues: CASSLDGTEETQYF. The CDR3 coding sequence is TGCGCCAGCAGCTTGGATGGGACAGAAGAGACCCAGTACTTC.

This chain uses TRBV2 with TRBJ1-1, with a possible D match to TRBD1 (5 bases). Germline values: CDR1 SNHLY, CDR2 FYNNEI. V was cut by 6 bases and J by 1 base, with 18 bases left in between. The CDR3 runs 16 residues. CDR3 nucleotide sequence: TGTGCCAGCAGGGACGCGGGGCGACAGCCGAACACTGAAGCTTTCTTT. As protein: CASRDAGRQPNTEAFF.

This chain links TRBV11-2 with TRBJ2-2; no definite D call. V was clipped by 2 bases and J by 6 bases, with 4 bases between them. This CDR3 spans 12 amino acids. CDR1 and CDR2 (germline): SGHAT, FQNNGV. CDR3 DNA sequence: TGTGCCAGCAGCTTATTCGCCGGGGAGCTGTTTTTT. It translates to CASSLFAGELFF.

V and J are TRBV28 and TRBJ2-7; 7 nucleotides match TRBD1. Trimming took 6 bases from V and 1 from J; bases not matched to a gene: 9. Germline V lookup: CDR1 MDHEN, CDR2 SYDVKM. The length of the CDR3 is 15 residues. In nucleotides, the CDR3 is TGTGCCAGCAGACAGACCGGGACAGCTTCCTACGAGCAGTACTTC. Protein: CASRQTGTASYEQYF.

The chain couples TRBV5-1 to TRBJ2-7, with 7 positions matching TRBD1. The trim removed 5 bases at V and 4 bases at J, leaving 6 bases unmatched. The CDR3 totals 13 residues. Per the germline V gene, CDR1 is SGHRS and CDR2 is YFSETQ. CDR3 protein: CASRKGGEYEQYF. Written as DNA, the CDR3 is TGCGCCAGCAGAAAAGGGGGCGAATACGAGCAGTACTTC.

The chain carries TRBV19 and TRBJ1-4, with D maybe TRBD1 (5 bases). CDR3 length equals 13 residues. Trimming left V 6 bases short and J 5 bases short, with 10 bases between. CDR1 LNHDA and CDR2 SQIVND come from the germline V gene (reference sequence). The CDR3 sequence is CASSPGGNEKLFF. Here the CDR3 DNA reads TGTGCCAGTAGCCCTGGGGGGAATGAAAAACTGTTTTTT.